This is a list of T cell receptor beta chains from one sample in a study of human T cells and chemical hapten exposure. Using its own MiXCR run on the RACE reads, TCRdb lists one record per CDR3 protein. The sample includes a few hundred thousand distinct CDR3 sequences, around 6% of them seen just once. The sample in question was whole blood, obtained in connection with sensitization to the hapten diphenylcyclopropenone (DPC). These receptors originate from a woman younger than 30 with alopecia areata. Some clones in this sample may be carry-over from other donors' samples. The CDR3 runs from the conserved cysteine through the conserved F or W. D genes are given only for firm matches. For some rows the clone size is stated as once, few or many, or as a class when expanded; others skip it.

d_gene: .; abundance: many; v_gene: TRBV21-1; j_gene: TRBJ1-6; CDR3aa: CASSNGTDNSPLHF; CDR3nt: TGTGCCAGCAGCAACGGGACAGATAATTCACCCCTCCACTTT
d_gene: .; abundance: few; v_gene: TRBV6-5; j_gene: TRBJ1-1; CDR3aa: CASSKPGLLNTEAFF; CDR3nt: TGTGCCAGCAGTAAACCGGGACTCCTCAACACTGAAGCTTTCTTT
d_gene: .; abundance: .; v_gene: TRBV12-3/TRBV12-4; j_gene: TRBJ2-3; CDR3aa: CASSDTGTVGTDTQYF; CDR3nt: TGTGCCAGCTCTGATACCGGGACCGTGGGCACAGATACGCAGTATTTT
d_gene: .; abundance: many; v_gene: TRBV4-3; j_gene: TRBJ2-2; CDR3aa: CASGHYTGELFF; CDR3nt: TGCGCCAGCGGACATTACACCGGGGAGCTGTTTTTT
d_gene: .; abundance: many; v_gene: TRBV2; j_gene: TRBJ1-2; CDR3aa: CASRSLGVYGYTF; CDR3nt: TGTGCCAGCAGGAGCTTGGGGGTCTATGGCTACACCTTC
d_gene: .; abundance: few; v_gene: TRBV5-1; j_gene: TRBJ2-5; CDR3aa: CASSSHGNGETQYF; CDR3nt: TGCGCCAGCAGCTCGCACGGTAACGGGGAGACCCAGTACTTC
d_gene: .; abundance: many; v_gene: TRBV18; j_gene: TRBJ1-5; CDR3aa: CASSTGENQPQHF; CDR3nt: TGTGCCAGCTCAACGGGGGAAAATCAGCCCCAGCATTTT
d_gene: .; abundance: many; v_gene: TRBV10-3; j_gene: TRBJ1-2; CDR3aa: CAISDSSQYGYGYTF; CDR3nt: TGTGCCATCAGTGATAGTAGTCAATACGGCTATGGCTACACCTTC
d_gene: TRBD2; abundance: few; v_gene: TRBV20-1; j_gene: TRBJ2-1; CDR3aa: CVSGTSLSEQFF; CDR3nt: TGCGTTTCCGGGACTAGCTTGAGTGAGCAGTTCTTC
d_gene: .; abundance: many; v_gene: TRBV4-3; j_gene: TRBJ1-2; CDR3aa: CASSQEPGGYTF; CDR3nt: TGCGCCAGCAGCCAAGAGCCCGGGGGCTACACCTTC
d_gene: .; abundance: .; v_gene: TRBV15; j_gene: TRBJ2-3; CDR3aa: CATSRDEGGDTQYF; CDR3nt: TGTGCCACCAGCAGAGATGAGGGGGGGGATACGCAGTATTTT
d_gene: TRBD1; abundance: .; v_gene: TRBV5-4; j_gene: TRBJ2-7; CDR3aa: CASSLGDRGGIFF; CDR3nt: TGTGCCAGCAGCTTGGGGGACAGGGGCGGAATATTCTTC
d_gene: TRBD2; abundance: .; v_gene: TRBV4-3; j_gene: TRBJ2-1; CDR3aa: CASSQDLRAAGAYNEQFF; CDR3nt: TGCGCCAGCAGCCAGGACCTTAGGGCCGCGGGGGCCTACAATGAGCAGTTCTTC
d_gene: TRBD1; abundance: .; v_gene: TRBV20-1; j_gene: TRBJ2-7; CDR3aa: CSARAYRDSPYEQYF; CDR3nt: TGCAGTGCTAGAGCTTACCGGGACAGTCCCTACGAGCAGTACTTC
d_gene: .; abundance: .; v_gene: TRBV27; j_gene: TRBJ2-1; CDR3aa: CASNPDRSYNEQFF; CDR3nt: TGTGCCAGCAACCCGGACCGGTCCTACAATGAGCAGTTCTTC
d_gene: TRBD1; abundance: few; v_gene: TRBV5-6; j_gene: TRBJ1-4; CDR3aa: CASSLQLGQGTEKLFF; CDR3nt: TGTGCCAGCAGCCTCCAACTGGGACAGGGGACTGAAAAACTGTTTTTT